These 2 T cell receptor beta chains were all obtained from the same sample, sequenced in a study. Treg sorting used a CD4+CD25+CD127-/low gate. TCRdb passed the 5' RACE reads through MiXCR, listing each CDR3 protein once. The repertoire holds 52,000 or so distinct CDR3 sequences, with roughly 20% as singletons. The specimen was tumor-infiltrating Tregs sorted from the breast tumor. Receptor source: a female donor with breast cancer.

This clonotype was seen many times. V and J are TRBV5-4 and TRBJ2-3; TRBD1 is a possible D gene (6 bases). CDR3 size: 14 residues. Trimming removed 0 bases at V and 3 bases at J, with 8 bases between. Germline V gene sequence: CDR1 SGHNT, CDR2 YYREEE (reference sequence). As DNA, the CDR3 is TGTGCCAGCAGCTTGGACAGGGTGACAGATACGCAGTATTTT. It is translated as CASSLDRVTDTQYF.

The chain uses TRBV20-1 and TRBJ2-7, with TRBD2 as a possible D gene (6 bases). Deletions cut 4 bases from V and 0 bases from J, with 16 bases between. Germline values: CDR1 DFQATT, CDR2 SNEGSKA (reference sequence). The CDR3 covers 15 residues. In nucleotides, the CDR3 is TGCAGTGCTAACATACCGGGACTGGCCTCCTACGAGCAGTACTTC. Its translation: CSANIPGLASYEQYF.